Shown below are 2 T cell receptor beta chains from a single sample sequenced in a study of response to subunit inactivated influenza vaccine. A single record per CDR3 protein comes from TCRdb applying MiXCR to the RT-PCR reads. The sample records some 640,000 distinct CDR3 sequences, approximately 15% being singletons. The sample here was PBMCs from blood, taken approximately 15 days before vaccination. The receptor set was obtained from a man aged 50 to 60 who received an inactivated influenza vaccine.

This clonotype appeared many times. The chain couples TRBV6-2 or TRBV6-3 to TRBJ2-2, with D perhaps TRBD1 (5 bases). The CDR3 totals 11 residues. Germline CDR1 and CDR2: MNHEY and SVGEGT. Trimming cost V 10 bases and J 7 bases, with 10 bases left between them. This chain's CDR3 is CATRVVGELFF. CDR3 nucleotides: TGTGCCACCAGGGTCGTCGGGGAGCTGTTTTTT.

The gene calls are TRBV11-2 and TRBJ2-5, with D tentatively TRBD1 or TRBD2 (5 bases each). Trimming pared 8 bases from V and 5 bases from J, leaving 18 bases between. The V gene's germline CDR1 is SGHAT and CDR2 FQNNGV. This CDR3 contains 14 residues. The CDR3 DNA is TGTGCCAGCGCACGGGACGGAGGTGGGGAGACCCAGTACTTC. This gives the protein CASARDGGGETQYF.